The rows below give T cell receptor beta chains drawn from one sample of a study of T cell responses to AZD1222 COVID-19 vaccine. Some clones are missing from TCRdb's copy, which holds only in-frame ones; the method was immunoSEQ multiplex PCR. The data contain 150,000 to 200,000 clones, 90% to 95% of them singletons. This specimen was peripheral blood, taken on day 0 of AZD1222 vaccination. The receptors originated from an adult in good health. CDR3s include the opening cysteine and the closing phenylalanine or tryptophan. A D gene is named only where the DNA matches it firmly. Expanded clones are given a class, and other clones once, few, many or no size at all.

cdr3_nt	cdr3_aa	cdr3_length	clone_size	d_call	v_call	j_call
TGTGCCAGCGTCGGCGGGAGGGGGTCAGAGACCCAGTACTTC	CASVGGRGSETQYF	14	.	TRBD2	TRBV28	TRBJ2-5
TGCGCCAGCAGCCAAGGGGGGGCCACCGGGACTAGCGGGTCTTACGAGCAGTACTTC	CASSQGGATGTSGSYEQYF	19	.	TRBD2	TRBV4-1	TRBJ2-7
TGTGCCAGCAGCTTAGAACAGCAATACGAGCAGTACTTC	CASSLEQQYEQYF	13	.	.	TRBV7-9	TRBJ2-7
TGTGCCGCTGGATGGGGGCCTGGAAACACCATATATTTT	CAAGWGPGNTIYF	13	.	.	TRBV7-2	TRBJ1-3
TGTGCCAGCACCACCAGTCGGGGAGCCCTCTATGGCTACACCTTC	CASTTSRGALYGYTF	15	.	.	TRBV28	TRBJ1-2
TGTGCCATCAGTGGGACCGGGACAGGGTTCAATGAGCAGTTCTTC	CAISGTGTGFNEQFF	15	.	TRBD1	TRBV10-3	TRBJ2-1
TGTGCCAGCAGAGCACGGATTTGGTCACCCCTCCACTTT	CASRARIWSPLHF	13	.	.	TRBV6-5	TRBJ1-6
TGCGCCAGCAGCTTGGAGAATTCACCCCTCCACTTT	CASSLENSPLHF	12	.	.	TRBV5-1	TRBJ1-6
TGTGCTAGCAGCTTAGGGGAAGCGGGAGGCTCCTACGAGCAGTACTTC	CASSLGEAGGSYEQYF	16	.	TRBD2	TRBV7-7	TRBJ2-7
TGTGCCAGCAGTTTTTTCTCACCCCTCCACTTT	CASSFFSPLHF	11	.	.	TRBV28	TRBJ1-6
TGTGCCAGCAGCTTAAGGGTGGGGACCCAGTACTTC	CASSLRVGTQYF	12	.	.	TRBV28	TRBJ2-5
TGTGCCAGTAGCACATCCCGTCCTGAAGCTTTCTTT	CASSTSRPEAFF	12	.	.	TRBV19	TRBJ1-1
TGTGCCAGCATCCCACGGGGGGGAAACACTGAAGCTTTCTTT	CASIPRGGNTEAFF	14	.	.	TRBV5-4	TRBJ1-1
TGTGCCAGCCTGACAGGGAACACTGAAGCTTTCTTT	CASLTGNTEAFF	12	.	.	TRBV6-5	TRBJ1-1
TGCAGCGTTGAACTCCGAACAGTGGGGGAAGCTTTCTTT	CSVELRTVGEAFF	13	.	.	TRBV29-1	TRBJ1-1
TGTGCCAGCAGCTTTCTTTCCGGGGCGGGCAATGAGCAGTTCTTC	CASSFLSGAGNEQFF	15	.	.	TRBV7-9	TRBJ2-1
TGTGCCAGCAGTGAACTAGCGGGAGAGGCAACAGATACGCAGTATTTT	CASSELAGEATDTQYF	16	.	TRBD2	TRBV6-4	TRBJ2-3
TGTGCCAGCAGTTTAGGGGCGGTGGGGGGCAGCGGGAGCTACGAGCAGTACTTC	CASSLGAVGGSGSYEQYF	18	.	TRBD2	TRBV27	TRBJ2-7
TGTGCCAGCACCCCTCCCTTGCGGTCTGGGGCCAACGTCCTGACTTTC	CASTPPLRSGANVLTF	16	.	.	TRBV7-9	TRBJ2-6
TGTGCCAGCAGTGGACTCCCACCCGGGGAGCTGTTTTTT	CASSGLPPGELFF	13	.	.	TRBV2	TRBJ2-2
TGTGCCACCAGCAGAGGAAGAGGGGAGGACACTGAAGCTTTCTTT	CATSRGRGEDTEAFF	15	.	.	TRBV15	TRBJ1-1
TGTGCCACCGAAGACTCGGACGGCAATCAGCCCCAGCATTTT	CATEDSDGNQPQHF	14	.	.	TRBV28	TRBJ1-5
TGTGCCAGCAGCCCGAAGACTAGCGGGACCGGGGAGCTGTTTTTT	CASSPKTSGTGELFF	15	.	TRBD2	TRBV14	TRBJ2-2
TGTGCCATCAGTGATTGGGTGGGCACAGATACGCAGTATTTT	CAISDWVGTDTQYF	14	.	.	TRBV10-3	TRBJ2-3
TGTGCCACCAGCAGGGTATACAGGGGCGAGGGCACAGATACGCAGTATTTT	CATSRVYRGEGTDTQYF	17	.	TRBD1	TRBV15	TRBJ2-3
TGTGCCAGCAGTGAAATCGGAGGAGGGCTCGGGGCCTTAAACACTGAAGCTTTCTTT	CASSEIGGGLGALNTEAFF	19	.	.	TRBV6-1	TRBJ1-1
TGTGCCAGCAGTCGGGGGGTCAAAGAGACCCAGTACTTC	CASSRGVKETQYF	13	.	TRBD2	TRBV27	TRBJ2-5
TGTGCCAGCAGCCCAACAGGGACCTCTGGAAACACCATATATTTT	CASSPTGTSGNTIYF	15	.	.	TRBV27	TRBJ1-3
TGTGCCAGTAGTACATTACGACAGGGTACCTACGAGCAGTACTTC	CASSTLRQGTYEQYF	15	.	TRBD1	TRBV19	TRBJ2-7
TGTGCCAGCAGCTTAATTGAGAAGAACACTGAAGCTTTCTTT	CASSLIEKNTEAFF	14	.	.	TRBV7-8	TRBJ1-1
TGTGCCAGCAGTTTACTGGGAGAAAATTCACCCCTCCACTTT	CASSLLGENSPLHF	14	.	.	TRBV28	TRBJ1-6
TGTGCCTGGAGGGCAGGAAATGAAAAACTGTTTTTT	CAWRAGNEKLFF	12	.	.	TRBV30	TRBJ1-4
TGTGCCAGCAGCTTGGGGTACAGCGATTCACCCCTCCACTTT	CASSLGYSDSPLHF	14	.	.	TRBV7-2	TRBJ1-6
TGTGCCAGCAGCCGTACAGGGTATGGCTACACCTTC	CASSRTGYGYTF	12	.	.	TRBV3-1/TRBV3-2	TRBJ1-2
TGTGCCAGCAGTTACTCCCTCTGGGACAATGAGCAGTTCTTC	CASSYSLWDNEQFF	14	.	.	TRBV6-2/TRBV6-3	TRBJ2-1
TGTGCCAGCAGTCCCCAAGTCTACGAGCAGTACTTC	CASSPQVYEQYF	12	.	.	TRBV27	TRBJ2-7
TGCAGTGCTAGTAGCGGGAGTCCCTACAATGAGCAGTTCTTC	CSASSGSPYNEQFF	14	.	TRBD2	TRBV20-1	TRBJ2-1
TGTGCCAGCAGCTTAGGGAGGGGTTACGAGCAGTACTTC	CASSLGRGYEQYF	13	.	.	TRBV13	TRBJ2-7
TGTGCCAGCAGCTTAGGAGAGGGTCAGCCCCAGCATTTT	CASSLGEGQPQHF	13	.	.	TRBV7-9	TRBJ1-5
TGTGCCAGCAGCACGGACAGCTATGGCTACACCTTC	CASSTDSYGYTF	12	.	.	TRBV12-3/TRBV12-4	TRBJ1-2
TGTGCCAGTAGGGGGGCTCGGAGGGGCTACACCTTC	CASRGARRGYTF	12	.	.	TRBV19	TRBJ1-2
TGTGCCAGTACCTCCGGGACAGTAACAACTAATGAAAAACTGTTTTTT	CASTSGTVTTNEKLFF	16	once	TRBD1	TRBV19	TRBJ1-4
TGTGCCACCGGGTTGGGCAGTCAGTACTTC	CATGLGSQYF	10	.	.	TRBV6-6	TRBJ2-7
TGCGCCAGCAGCAAGCTACAGGGAGCGAACACCGGGGAGCTGTTTTTT	CASSKLQGANTGELFF	16	.	.	TRBV5-1	TRBJ2-2
TGTGCCAGCAGAAAGACTGGACACGATGAGCAGTTCTTC	CASRKTGHDEQFF	13	.	.	TRBV27	TRBJ2-1
TGTGCCAGCAACCAGGGCCCTGAAGCTTTCTTT	CASNQGPEAFF	11	.	.	TRBV6-5	TRBJ1-1
TGTGCCATCAGTGAGCTCCCAGCAGGGGCCAACGTCCTGACTTTC	CAISELPAGANVLTF	15	.	.	TRBV10-3	TRBJ2-6
TGTGCCAGCAGCCCGGGACTAGCGAGCCAAGAGACCCAGTACTTC	CASSPGLASQETQYF	15	.	TRBD2	TRBV2	TRBJ2-5
TGTGCCAGCGCAACAGGGTCGGGTGGCTACACCTTC	CASATGSGGYTF	12	.	.	TRBV9	TRBJ1-2
TGCAGCATCATAGATACACGTAACTATGGCTACACCTTC	CSIIDTRNYGYTF	13	.	.	TRBV29-1	TRBJ1-2
TGTGCCAGCAGCGGGACTGACTCCTACGAGCAGTACTTC	CASSGTDSYEQYF	13	.	.	TRBV4-2	TRBJ2-7
TGTGCCAGCAGTTTCAGGGCGTCGGTTCAGCCCCAGCATTTT	CASSFRASVQPQHF	14	.	.	TRBV28	TRBJ1-5
TGTGCCAGCAGCGCGGACGTGGCCTATGGCTACACCTTC	CASSADVAYGYTF	13	.	.	TRBV9	TRBJ1-2
TGTGCCACACGGGCAGACTTCTATGGCTACACCTTC	CATRADFYGYTF	12	.	.	TRBV27	TRBJ1-2
TGTGCCAGCAGCCGAGGGGGCAGGGGGCGCTTCGAGCAGTACTTC	CASSRGGRGRFEQYF	15	.	TRBD1	TRBV11-2	TRBJ2-7
TGTGCCAGTAGTATAGATGCCCCCTGGACCTTTACCGATCAGCCCCAGCATTTT	CASSIDAPWTFTDQPQHF	18	.	.	TRBV19	TRBJ1-5
TGCAGCGTTGCTTTTTTGGTTTCTCCCTCCGGGGGACTAGCGGGAGGGCCGAACGAGAATGAGCAGTTCTTC	CSVAFLVSPSGGLAGGPNENEQFF	24	.	TRBD2	TRBV29-1	TRBJ2-1
TGTGCCAGCCATAACAGGGGAGCCAAAAACTATGGCTACACCTTC	CASHNRGAKNYGYTF	15	.	TRBD1	TRBV2	TRBJ1-2